This is a list of T cell receptor beta chains from one sample in a study of control samples from healthy donors and cancer patients. Repertoires were generated with immunoSEQ multiplex PCR, while TCRdb's copy carries only in-frame clones and drops some. The sample yields 130,000 to 150,000 clones, around 86% seen once. Sequencing was carried out using blood. The receptors shown here come from a young man in good health. Each CDR3 is given with its conserved first and last residue. The D gene is left open where the match is weak. Clone sizes are given selectively: once, few, many, or a class where the clone is expanded.

D gene	V gene	CDR3 length	clone size	J gene	CDR3 DNA	CDR3 protein
.	TRBV7-8	15	.	TRBJ2-7	TGTGCCAGCAGCTTACTGGGACACACCTACTACGAGCAGTACTTC	CASSLLGHTYYEQYF
.	TRBV3-1/TRBV3-2	12	.	TRBJ2-5	TGTGCCAGCAGCCAAGATTTAGAGACCCAGTACTTC	CASSQDLETQYF
TRBD2	TRBV4-1	16	.	TRBJ2-1	TGCGCCAGCAGCCACCTAGCGGGAGGGCCCTACAATGAGCAGTTCTTC	CASSHLAGGPYNEQFF
.	TRBV6-5	12	.	TRBJ2-4	TGTGCCAGCATAGGGCTCAAAAACATTCAGTACTTC	CASIGLKNIQYF
.	TRBV11-1	15	.	TRBJ1-2	TGTGCCAGCAGCCACGGGTCAGAACATTCATATGGCTACACCTTC	CASSHGSEHSYGYTF
.	TRBV12-3/TRBV12-4	12	.	TRBJ2-2	TGTGCCAGCAGTTTTGTTCCCGGGGAGCTGTTTTTT	CASSFVPGELFF
TRBD2	TRBV6-2/TRBV6-3	19	.	TRBJ2-1	TGTGCCAGCAGTCCAGGGACTAGCGGGAGGACTACGGCTTGGGGTGAGCAGTTCTTC	CASSPGTSGRTTAWGEQFF
.	TRBV5-1	16	.	TRBJ1-6	TGCGCCAGCAGCTTGGTTGGGCAGGGTCAGAATTCACCCCTCCACTTT	CASSLVGQGQNSPLHF
TRBD2	TRBV25-1	14	.	TRBJ2-7	TGTGCCAGCAGTGAAGTGGGGACTAATACGAAGCAGTACTTC	CASSEVGTNTKQYF
.	TRBV4-1	14	.	TRBJ1-4	TGCGCCAGCAGGGAGGCAGGGTTAGGAGAAAAACTGTTTTTT	CASREAGLGEKLFF
.	TRBV20-1	13	.	TRBJ2-5	TGCAGTGCTAGTCGCCCCGAACAAGAGACCCAGTACTTC	CSASRPEQETQYF
.	TRBV4-2	15	.	TRBJ2-3	TGTGCCAGCAGCCAAGATCGAGGGGACACAGATACGCAGTATTTT	CASSQDRGDTDTQYF
.	TRBV25-1	15	.	TRBJ2-3	TGTGCCAGCAGTGACAGGGGAAGAAGTACAGATACGCAGTATTTT	CASSDRGRSTDTQYF
TRBD2	TRBV9	16	.	TRBJ2-2	TGTGCCAGCAGCCCAGGGACTAGCGTTGCCACCGGGGAGCTGTTTTTT	CASSPGTSVATGELFF
.	TRBV7-2	14	.	TRBJ2-3	TGTGCCAGCAGCTTAACTAGAGACACAGATACGCAGTATTTT	CASSLTRDTDTQYF
.	TRBV12-1	18	.	TRBJ2-2	TGTGCCAGCAGCTTTCATAGAACAGGGATGAAGAACACCGGGGAGCTGTTTTTT	CASSFHRTGMKNTGELFF
TRBD1	TRBV12-3/TRBV12-4	13	.	TRBJ1-2	TGTGCCAGCAGTTTAGTTCAGGGGGCAGGCTACACCTTC	CASSLVQGAGYTF
TRBD2	TRBV9	16	.	TRBJ2-2	TGTGCCAGCAGCCCGGGAGGAGGGTTAAACACCGGGGAGCTGTTTTTT	CASSPGGGLNTGELFF
.	TRBV27	14	.	TRBJ2-7	TGTGCCAGCAGCTTACAGGCATTTACCTACGAGCAGTACTTC	CASSLQAFTYEQYF
.	TRBV18	15	few	TRBJ2-7	TGTGCCAGCTCACTAGATAAAGGGAGCCTCTACGAGCAGTACTTC	CASSLDKGSLYEQYF
.	TRBV2	13	.	TRBJ2-2	TGTGCCAGCAGTGGACTAGTGACCGGGGAGCTGTTTTTT	CASSGLVTGELFF
.	TRBV19	16	.	TRBJ1-6	TGTGCCAGTAGTATTCAGGGGAGAGCCACAAATTCACCCCTCCACTTT	CASSIQGRATNSPLHF
.	TRBV19	16	.	TRBJ1-1	TGTGCCAGTAGCCCCTCGGTGGGAGGGGGGAACACTGAAGCTTTCTTT	CASSPSVGGGNTEAFF
.	TRBV11-3	15	.	TRBJ2-3	TGTGCCAGCAGCTTAGGCGGGGTAAACACAGATACGCAGTATTTT	CASSLGGVNTDTQYF
.	TRBV19	13	.	TRBJ2-1	TGTGCCAGTAGTATAGATCAACAGCGGCAGCGGGTCTTC	CASSIDQQRQRVF
.	TRBV9	15	.	TRBJ1-3	TGTGCCAGCAGCGTAACTCAGGGTTTTGGAAACACCATATATTTT	CASSVTQGFGNTIYF
.	TRBV7-9	15	.	TRBJ1-1	TGTGCCAGCAGCCAGTTGGAACAGACGAACACTGAAGCTTTCTTT	CASSQLEQTNTEAFF
.	TRBV6-6	13	.	TRBJ1-1	TGTGCCAGCAGTCCACAGGAGAACACTGAAGCTTTCTTT	CASSPQENTEAFF
.	TRBV27	18	.	TRBJ2-7	TGTGCCAGCAGTTTATCTATCGTAGGGGTGGGCTATTCCTACGAGCAGTACTTC	CASSLSIVGVGYSYEQYF
.	TRBV19	13	once	TRBJ2-3	TGTGCCAGTAAGGACGGTTCCACAGATACGCAGTATTTT	CASKDGSTDTQYF
.	TRBV6-2/TRBV6-3	13	.	TRBJ2-7	TGTGCCAGCAGTTTCGGGACGATCTACGAGCAGTACTTC	CASSFGTIYEQYF
.	TRBV5-5	12	.	TRBJ2-4	TGTGCCAGCAGCTTGGATCTGGACATTCAGTACTTC	CASSLDLDIQYF
.	TRBV19	14	.	TRBJ1-5	TGTGCCATCTCAGGGACAAATAGCAATCAGCCCCAGCATTTT	CAISGTNSNQPQHF
.	TRBV10-3	15	.	TRBJ2-1	TGTGCCATCAGTGGGGAGGGGGCTAACTACAATGAGCAGTTCTTC	CAISGEGANYNEQFF
.	TRBV2	14	.	TRBJ2-6	TGTGCCAGCAGTTTAAGCTCTGGGGCCAACGTCCTGACTTTC	CASSLSSGANVLTF
TRBD1	TRBV2	14	.	TRBJ2-7	TGTGCCAGCAGTGCGGACAGGGGCATCTACGAGCAGTACTTC	CASSADRGIYEQYF
TRBD1	TRBV9	16	.	TRBJ2-7	TGTGCCAGCAGCGAGGGCGGACAGGGGACCACCTACGAGCAGTACTTC	CASSEGGQGTTYEQYF
TRBD2	TRBV3-1/TRBV3-2	18	.	TRBJ2-1	TGTGCCAGCAGCCAAGACGGAAGTTGGGGGACTAGATCATATGAGCAGTTCTTC	CASSQDGSWGTRSYEQFF
.	TRBV20-1	11	.	TRBJ2-7	TGCAGTGCCCCTTCTCGGTACGAGCAGTACTTC	CSAPSRYEQYF
.	TRBV5-1	14	.	TRBJ1-1	TGCGCCAGCAGCGAGGAGGGTGGGGACACTGAAGCTTTCTTT	CASSEEGGDTEAFF
.	TRBV23-1	19	.	TRBJ1-1	TGCGCCAGCAGTCAATCCACCCTAGTTCCGGGACCTCGGAACACTGAAGCTTTCTTT	CASSQSTLVPGPRNTEAFF
.	TRBV27	14	.	TRBJ2-3	TGTGCCAGCAGTTCCAGGGTGTCTGGAGATACGCAGTATTTT	CASSSRVSGDTQYF
.	TRBV7-9	13	few	TRBJ2-7	TGTGCCAGCAGCTCGGCCCTGCTCTACGAGCAGTACTTC	CASSSALLYEQYF
.	TRBV6-6	20	.	TRBJ2-7	TGTGCCAGCAGCCACTCGAAGATGACCCAAGACCTCGATTTTTCTTACGAGCAGTACTTC	CASSHSKMTQDLDFSYEQYF
.	TRBV15	17	.	TRBJ1-6	TGTGCCACCAGCATCCCGGCTGCCGGGGCCTATAGATCACCCCTCCACTTT	CATSIPAAGAYRSPLHF
.	TRBV24-1	16	.	TRBJ1-4	TGTGCCACCAGTGACCCCGGGACACACGATGGAGAAAAACTGTTTTTT	CATSDPGTHDGEKLFF
.	TRBV9	13	.	TRBJ1-4	TGTGCCAGCAGCGTAGACCCCGCCGGCCGACTGTTTTTT	CASSVDPAGRLFF
.	TRBV30	11	.	TRBJ2-7	TGTGCCTGGAGAAGGATGTTCGAGCAGTACTTC	CAWRRMFEQYF
TRBD1	TRBV4-2	16	.	TRBJ1-4	TGTGCCAGCAGCCAAGTACAGGGGGTGGGTCGTGAAAAACTGTTTTTT	CASSQVQGVGREKLFF
.	TRBV7-9	12	.	TRBJ2-7	TGTGCCAGCAGCCGGGACGGCTACGAGCAGTACTTC	CASSRDGYEQYF
TRBD2	TRBV19	14	.	TRBJ2-3	TGTGCCAGTAGCATCGGGAGGGACACTCTTACGCAGTATTTT	CASSIGRDTLTQYF
.	TRBV6-1	14	.	TRBJ2-1	TGTGCCAGCAGTTATGGGACAACTCCCAATGAGCAGTTCTTC	CASSYGTTPNEQFF
.	TRBV9	14	.	TRBJ2-7	TGTGCCAGCAGCGTAGGGTCAGGGTACTACGAGCAGTACTTC	CASSVGSGYYEQYF
TRBD2	TRBV28	13	.	TRBJ2-7	TGTGCCAGCAGCCCAGCGGGAAAAGACGAGCAGTACTTC	CASSPAGKDEQYF
TRBD1	TRBV5-4	14	.	TRBJ1-4	TGTGCCAGCAGTCGACAGGGGGCGCTCGAAAAACTGTTTTTT	CASSRQGALEKLFF